The rows below give T cell receptor beta chains drawn from one sample of a study of lymphopenia after photon versus proton radiotherapy. Method: immunoSEQ multiplex PCR; TCRdb's copy keeps in-frame clones and lacks some. The data hold around 15,000 clones, with about 85% observed a single time. Sequencing used peripheral blood, obtained from a patient treated with proton-based radiotherapy. These receptors originate from a woman aged 55-69 years with cholangiocarcinoma. Some clones in this sample may be carry-over from other donors' samples. Each CDR3 is given with its conserved first and last residue. The D gene is left open where the match is weak. Some rows mark clone size as missing; the rest say once, few, many or name a class of expanded clone.

TRBJ1-1 | once | - | TRBV5-1 | TGCGCCAGCAGCCGACCCACTGGGGGCACTGAAGCTTTCTTT | CASSRPTGGTEAFF
TRBJ2-3 | - | TRBD2 | TRBV7-1 | TGTGCCAGCAGCTTAATCCTAGCGGGGCCCACAGATACGCAGTATTTT | CASSLILAGPTDTQYF
TRBJ2-1 | - | - | TRBV11-3 | TGTGCCAGCAGCTTAGGAGGTAGCCGTAATGAGCAGTTCTTC | CASSLGGSRNEQFF
TRBJ2-5 | - | TRBD2 | TRBV7-9 | TGTGCCAGCAGCCCCCCGGGGGGGCGAGTGCAGTACTTC | CASSPPGGRVQYF
TRBJ1-2 | once | TRBD1 | TRBV6-1 | TGTGCCAGCAGTGAAGGGACAGGGACCTATGGCTACACCTTC | CASSEGTGTYGYTF
TRBJ2-7 | - | - | TRBV29-1 | TGCAGCGTTGAAGATGCCTTCTTGCACCCCTACGAGCAGTACTTC | CSVEDAFLHPYEQYF
TRBJ2-7 | - | TRBD1 | TRBV23-1 | TGCGCCAACCCGGGACAGGGGTCCTACGAGCAGTACTTC | CANPGQGSYEQYF
TRBJ2-3 | - | - | TRBV2 | TGTGCCAGCAGGCAGAGATTTAGCACAGATACGCAGTATTTT | CASRQRFSTDTQYF
TRBJ2-2 | - | - | TRBV5-1 | TGCGCCAGCAGCGGGCAGGACACCGGGGAGCTGTTTTTT | CASSGQDTGELFF
TRBJ1-5 | - | - | TRBV27 | TGTGCCAGCAGAGCTATGGGGAGTCCTAGCAATCAGCCCCAGCATTTT | CASRAMGSPSNQPQHF
TRBJ1-2 | - | TRBD1 | TRBV6-1 | TGTGCCAGCATCCCGGGACAGGGAAACTATGGCTACACCTTC | CASIPGQGNYGYTF
TRBJ1-5 | - | - | TRBV2 | TGTGCCAGCAGTGACTGGGACCAGCCCCAGCATTTT | CASSDWDQPQHF
TRBJ1-5 | - | - | TRBV2 | TGTGCCAGCAACGGGTTGAATAGCAATCAGCCCCAGCATTTT | CASNGLNSNQPQHF
TRBJ2-1 | - | - | TRBV20-1 | TGCAGTGCTAGACTAGGGGGGCAGTTCTTC | CSARLGGQFF
TRBJ2-1 | few | TRBD2 | TRBV6-4 | TGTGCCAGCAGTTATTTAGCGGGAGGGTATGAGCAGTTCTTC | CASSYLAGGYEQFF
TRBJ2-7 | - | - | TRBV7-2 | TGTGCCAGCAGCTCCGCAGTGGCTAGCTCCTACGAGCAGTACTTC | CASSSAVASSYEQYF
TRBJ1-1 | few | - | TRBV7-6 | TGTGCCAGCAGCTCAGGGACAACCTTTGAAGCTTTCTTT | CASSSGTTFEAFF
TRBJ2-7 | - | TRBD1 | TRBV5-3 | TGTGCCAGAAGCTTGACCGGGACAGAGTTCTACGAGCAGTACTTC | CARSLTGTEFYEQYF
TRBJ1-5 | - | - | TRBV27 | TGTGCCAGCACCTCCCTGTCGGGGGGCTGGGGCAATCAGCCCCAGCATTTT | CASTSLSGGWGNQPQHF
TRBJ1-3 | - | TRBD1 | TRBV6-1 | TGTGCGACAGGGTCGGAAGGAAACACCATATATTTT | CATGSEGNTIYF
TRBJ2-2 | - | TRBD2 | TRBV5-1 | TGCGCCAGCAGCCTCCGGGCTAGCGGGATGGTAGCGAACACCGGGGAGCTGTTTTTT | CASSLRASGMVANTGELFF
TRBJ2-3 | - | TRBD2 | TRBV2 | TGTGCCAGCAGTCGGGGGGGCAGCACAGATACGCAGTATTTT | CASSRGGSTDTQYF
TRBJ2-7 | - | - | TRBV19 | TGTGCCAGTAGTATAGTGCCGAGCTACGAGCAGTACTTC | CASSIVPSYEQYF
TRBJ2-5 | - | - | TRBV25-1 | TGTGCCAGCAGTGGATACATCACCCAGTACTTC | CASSGYITQYF
TRBJ1-1 | - | - | TRBV15 | TGTGCCACCAGCAGAGGACTCCGGGAAGTGGCCACTGAAGCTTTCTTT | CATSRGLREVATEAFF
TRBJ1-3 | - | - | TRBV6-6 | TGTGCCAGCAGTTATGTGGACAACGTTCGAAACACCATATATTTT | CASSYVDNVRNTIYF
TRBJ2-7 | - | - | TRBV5-8 | TGTGCCAGCAGCATCCGACAGTGGACTCACTACGAGCAGTACTTC | CASSIRQWTHYEQYF
TRBJ1-4 | - | - | TRBV7-9 | TGTGCCAGCAGCCCGGGGTCCAGGGCGACTGAAAAACTGTTTTTT | CASSPGSRATEKLFF
TRBJ2-1 | - | TRBD2 | TRBV11-2 | TGTGCCAGCAGTCGTTCGGGACTAGCGGGTTCAAGCTCCTACAATGAGCAGTTCTTC | CASSRSGLAGSSSYNEQFF
TRBJ2-5 | - | - | TRBV5-1 | TGCGCCAGCAGCTTGACAGGGGAGACCCAGTACTTC | CASSLTGETQYF
TRBJ2-5 | - | - | TRBV7-2 | TGTGCCAGCAGCTGGGGTCGGGGGGAGACCCAGTACTTC | CASSWGRGETQYF
TRBJ1-5 | - | - | TRBV27 | TGTGCCAGCAGTTTAAGATGGGGGTCCCTCGGACCCCAGCATTTT | CASSLRWGSLGPQHF
TRBJ1-2 | - | TRBD1 | TRBV4-1 | TGCGCCAGCAGCCAGGCAGGGGGAGCTAACTATGGCTACACCTTC | CASSQAGGANYGYTF
TRBJ1-2 | - | - | TRBV29-1 | TGCAGCGTTGAAGCCAGGGAGGCGGTATATGGCTACACCTTC | CSVEAREAVYGYTF
TRBJ2-5 | - | TRBD2 | TRBV10-2 | TGCGCCAGCAGTGAGTCGAAGCTAGCGGGAGCCCAAGAGACCCAGTACTTC | CASSESKLAGAQETQYF
TRBJ2-7 | - | TRBD2 | TRBV7-3 | TGTGCCAGCAGCTTGTGGCTAGCGGGAGAGAATAGCTACGAGCAGTACTTC | CASSLWLAGENSYEQYF
TRBJ2-3 | - | TRBD1 | TRBV5-1 | TGCGCCAGCAGCTTGGGGACAGGGCCAGATACGCAGTATTTT | CASSLGTGPDTQYF
TRBJ2-3 | - | TRBD1 | TRBV5-1 | TGCGCCAGCAGAAGTGTGGACAGGGTCACAGATACGCAGTATTTT | CASRSVDRVTDTQYF
TRBJ1-1 | few | TRBD1 | TRBV5-1 | TGCGCCAGCAGCTCCTCGACAGGGGGTAACACTGAAGCTTTCTTT | CASSSSTGGNTEAFF
TRBJ1-2 | - | - | TRBV7-8 | TGTGCCAGCAGCTTAAACGTCGGGGGCGCGGTGACCTATGGCTACACCTTC | CASSLNVGGAVTYGYTF
TRBJ2-7 | - | TRBD1 | TRBV11-2 | TGTGCCACCAAGTGGACAGGGGGCCACGAGCAGTACTTC | CATKWTGGHEQYF
TRBJ2-3 | - | - | TRBV5-1 | TGCGCCAGCAGCCCAGCTAGCGGCACAGATACGCAGTATTTT | CASSPASGTDTQYF